The sample holds a few counts of the clone carrying this T cell receptor beta chain. Antigen: not known. The data stem from a study of early T cells in non-severe SARS-CoV-2 infection. In the study overall: Chains stayed unpaired after sequencing of bulk RNA from unsorted whole blood.

Unique molecular identifiers were affixed to single, distinct cDNA molecules. TCRdb reprocessed the 5' RACE reads via MiXCR and lists one record per CDR3 protein. There are around 59,000 distinct CDR3 sequences in the sample; around 12% occur only once, and less than 4.5% lies in the top ten. Study-level results: Matches to VDJdb favored anti-spike CD8 responses and missed private and CD4 specificities.

Per the germline V gene, CDR1 is MDHEN and CDR2 is SYDVKM. With 4 bases clipped from V and 6 bases from J, the junction kept 6 bases outside the gene matches. The CDR3 is made up of 14 amino acids. The specimen was whole blood. The chain couples TRBV28 to TRBJ2-7; TRBD2 matches 10 bases. This receptor was obtained from an adult who was a healthcare worker with PCR-confirmed SARS-CoV-2 infection or an uninfected control (not recorded which). The CDR3 is CASSSSERGGEQYF. The DNA for the CDR3 is TGTGCCAGCAGTTCCTCTGAGCGGGGGGGCGAGCAGTACTTC.